This T cell receptor beta chain derives from a study of blood T cell repertoires in COVID-19. Study at large: Acute and convalescent COVID-19 specimens originated in the United States, Italy and Spain. PBMCs, B-cell-depleted T cells, or T cells provided the cDNA or gDNA that made up the material.

Germline V gene data show CDR1 as SGDLS and CDR2 as YYNGEE. The CDR3 extends over 13 amino acids. Trimming cost V 5 bases and J 2 bases; bases outside gene matches: 3. In the original analysis: Estimation of nucleated cell counts was performed using reference gene primer amplification. TCRdb's copy holds only in-frame clones and misses some; the assay was immunoSEQ multiplex PCR. That table gives V, J and clone size, and the DNA gave D and trimming. The sample carries about 170,000 clones, roughly 85% recorded once. The receptor's source is a human donor with acute or convalescent COVID-19. The donor label of this sample is uncertain. The gene calls are TRBV9 and TRBJ1-1, with 7 bases lining up with TRBD1. The sequenced sample consisted of peripheral blood. The CDR3 region is CASRQGINTEAFF. In DNA, the CDR3 is TGTGCCAGCAGACAGGGGATTAACACTGAAGCTTTCTTT. The full variable domain, completed using reference TRBV9 and TRBJ1-1, is DSGVTQTPKHLITATGQRVTLRCSPRSGDLSVYWYQQSLDQGLQFLIQYYNGEERAKGNILERFSAQQFPDLHSELNLSSLELGDSALYFCASRQGINTEAFFGQGTRLTVV.